This T cell receptor beta chain emerged from a study of identical twins. Notes on the study in general: Twins shared out-of-frame alpha sequences with excess low generation probability.

V shed 6 bases and J 5 bases; nucleotides not matched to a gene: 5. The CDR3 contains 13 residues. TCRdb used MiXCR to reprocess the 5' RACE reads, holding one entry per CDR3 protein. This sample yields 220,000 or so distinct CDR3 sequences, of which about 7.3% are seen a single time; approximately 3.7% belongs to the top ten. The table lists this clonotype with many counts. What it binds is unknown. These data were likewise used in another study, on yellow fever vaccine responses in identical twins.

V and J are TRBV12-3 or TRBV12-4 and TRBJ2-5, with TRBD2 matching over 8 bases. The sequencing input was memory (CD45RO+) T cells sorted from blood. The sequence was collected from a woman in her late teens or twenties in good health. This chain's CDR3 is CASSPSGSETQYF. CDR3 DNA sequence: TGTGCCAGCAGCCCAAGCGGGAGCGAGACCCAGTACTTC.